What follows are 4 T cell receptor beta chains derived from one specimen sequenced in a study of early T cells in non-severe SARS-CoV-2 infection. A single record per CDR3 protein comes from TCRdb applying MiXCR to the 5' RACE reads. This table has about 77,000 distinct CDR3 sequences, around 17% appearing once. Sequencing used whole blood. These receptors all stem from an adult who was a healthcare worker with PCR-confirmed SARS-CoV-2 infection or an uninfected control (not recorded which).

The sample holds a few counts of this clonotype. The gene calls are TRBV11-2 and TRBJ2-7; D is undetermined. Trimming pared 7 bases from V and 3 bases from J, leaving 19 bases between. The CDR3 is 15 amino acids. Germline V lookup: CDR1 SGHAT, CDR2 FQNNGV. CDR3 protein: CASTPFLGFGYEQYF. Here the CDR3 DNA reads TGTGCCAGCACACCCTTCTTGGGGTTTGGCTACGAGCAGTACTTC.

This clonotype was detected only a few times. This chain uses TRBV20-1 with TRBJ2-3; D is undetermined. The V gene lost 0 bases and the J gene lost 2 bases, with 9 bases spanning the gap. CDR1 and CDR2 from the germline V gene are DFQATT and SNEGSKA (reference sequence). This CDR3 contains 14 residues. CDR3 bases: TGCAGTGCTAGAGATGTCCCCTTCACAGATACGCAGTATTTT. Its protein product is CSARDVPFTDTQYF.

The rearrangement uses TRBV2 and TRBJ2-1, with D possibly matching TRBD2 (7 bases). Germline CDR1 and CDR2: SNHLY and FYNNEI. Trimming took off 8 bases at V and 5 bases at J, with 16 bases between the two ends. CDR3 length: 14 residues. In nucleotides, the CDR3 is TGTGCCAGCGGGGGGGGCGCCCGCCACAATGAGCAGTTCTTC. It codes for CASGGGARHNEQFF.

The chain employs TRBV19 and TRBJ2-7; 10 nucleotides align to TRBD2. The CDR3 has 16 amino acids. V dropped 4 bases and J dropped 6; count of bases not matched to a gene: 12. Germline V lookup: CDR1 LNHDA, CDR2 SQIVND (reference sequence). The CDR3 sequence: CASSKASGSFMSEQYF. The CDR3 DNA follows: TGTGCCAGTAGTAAGGCTAGCGGGAGCTTTATGTCCGAGCAGTACTTC.